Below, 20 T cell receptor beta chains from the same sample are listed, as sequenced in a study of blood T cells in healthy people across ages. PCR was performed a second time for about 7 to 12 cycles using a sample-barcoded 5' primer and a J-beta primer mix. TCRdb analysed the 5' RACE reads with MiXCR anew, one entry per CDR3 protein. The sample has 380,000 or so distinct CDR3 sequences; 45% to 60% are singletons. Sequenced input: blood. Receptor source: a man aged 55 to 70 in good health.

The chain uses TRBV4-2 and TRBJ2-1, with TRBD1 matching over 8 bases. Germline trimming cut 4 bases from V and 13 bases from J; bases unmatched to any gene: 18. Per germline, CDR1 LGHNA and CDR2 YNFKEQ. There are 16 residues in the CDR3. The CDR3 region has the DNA TGTGCCAGCAGCCTCAATTCCCGGGACAGGAAAAACATTCAGTTCTTC. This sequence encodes CASSLNSRDRKNIQFF.

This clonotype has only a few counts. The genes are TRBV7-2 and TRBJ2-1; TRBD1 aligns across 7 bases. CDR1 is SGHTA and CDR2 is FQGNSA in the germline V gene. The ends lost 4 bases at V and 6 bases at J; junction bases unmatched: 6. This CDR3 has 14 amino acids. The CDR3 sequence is CASSSTTGTNEQFF. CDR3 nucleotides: TGTGCCAGCAGCTCGACGACAGGGACCAATGAGCAGTTCTTC.

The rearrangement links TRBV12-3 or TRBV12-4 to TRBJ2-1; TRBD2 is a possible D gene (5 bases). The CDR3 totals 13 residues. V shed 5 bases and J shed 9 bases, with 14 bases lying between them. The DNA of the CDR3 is TGTGCCAGCAGTCCCCAACCCGAGGGTGAGCAGTTCTTC. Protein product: CASSPQPEGEQFF.

The CDR3 spells CASSLGPVANYGYTF. The CDR3 nucleotides read TGTGCCAGCAGTCTAGGCCCCGTAGCTAACTATGGCTACACCTTC. The V and J genes are TRBV12-3 or TRBV12-4 and TRBJ1-2; D is unresolved. This CDR3 spans 15 amino acids. V was clipped by 5 bases and J by 0 bases, with 13 bases between them.

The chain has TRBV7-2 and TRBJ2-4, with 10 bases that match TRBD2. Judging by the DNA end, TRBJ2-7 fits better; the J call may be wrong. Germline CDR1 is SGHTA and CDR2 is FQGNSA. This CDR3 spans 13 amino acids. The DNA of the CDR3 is TGTGCCAGCAGCAGCGGGAGGGTCTACGAGCAGTACTTC. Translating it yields CASSSGRVYEQYF.

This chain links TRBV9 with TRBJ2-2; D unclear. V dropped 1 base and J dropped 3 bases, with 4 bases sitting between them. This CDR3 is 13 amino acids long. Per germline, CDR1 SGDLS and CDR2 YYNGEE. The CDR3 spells CASSVYDTGELFF. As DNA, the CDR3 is TGTGCCAGCAGCGTATACGACACCGGGGAGCTGTTTTTT.

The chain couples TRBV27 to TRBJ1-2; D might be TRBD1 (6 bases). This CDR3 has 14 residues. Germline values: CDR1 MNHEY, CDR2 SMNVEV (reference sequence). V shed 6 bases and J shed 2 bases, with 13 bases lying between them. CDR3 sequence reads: CASRLLGANYGYTF. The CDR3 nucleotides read TGTGCCAGCAGGTTGCTGGGGGCAAACTATGGCTACACCTTC.

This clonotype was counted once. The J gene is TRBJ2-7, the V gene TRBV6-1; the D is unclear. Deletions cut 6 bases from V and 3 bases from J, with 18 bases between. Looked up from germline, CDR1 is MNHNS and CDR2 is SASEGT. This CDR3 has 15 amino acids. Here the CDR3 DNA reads TGTGCCAGCAGCGTTTCGCGACTTCCTTTCTACGAGCAGTACTTC. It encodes CASSVSRLPFYEQYF.

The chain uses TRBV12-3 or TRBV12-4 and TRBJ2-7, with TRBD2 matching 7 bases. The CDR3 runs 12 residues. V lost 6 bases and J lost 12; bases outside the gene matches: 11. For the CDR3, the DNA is TGTGCCAGCAGCTCAATGACTAGCTCGGCGTACTTC. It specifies CASSSMTSSAYF.

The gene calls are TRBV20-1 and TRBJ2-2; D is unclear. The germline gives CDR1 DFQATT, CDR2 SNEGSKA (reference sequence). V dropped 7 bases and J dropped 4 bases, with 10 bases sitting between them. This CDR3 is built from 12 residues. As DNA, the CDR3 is TGCAGTGTGGGGAATCCCACCGGGGAGCTGTTTTTT. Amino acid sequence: CSVGNPTGELFF.

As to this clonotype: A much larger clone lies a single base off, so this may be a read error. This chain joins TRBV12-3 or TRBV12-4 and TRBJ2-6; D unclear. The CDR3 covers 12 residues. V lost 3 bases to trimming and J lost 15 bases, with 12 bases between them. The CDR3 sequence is CASSFKIVSLTF. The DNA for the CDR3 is TGTGCCAGCAGTTTTAAGATTGTATCCCTGACTTTC.

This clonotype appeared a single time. The CDR3 sequence is CASSFGQGETEAFF. CDR3 sequence (DNA): TGTGCCAGCAGCTTTGGACAGGGGGAAACTGAAGCTTTCTTT. The chain uses TRBV7-9 and TRBJ1-1; 10 positions agree with TRBD1. This CDR3 contains 14 residues. Trimming took 3 bases from V and 5 from J; bases not matched to a gene: 3. CDR1 is SEHNR, CDR2 FQNEAQ, per germline (reference sequence).

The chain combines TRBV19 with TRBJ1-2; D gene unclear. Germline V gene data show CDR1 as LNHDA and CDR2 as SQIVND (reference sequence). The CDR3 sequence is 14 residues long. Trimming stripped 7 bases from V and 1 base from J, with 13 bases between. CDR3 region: CASTLWGDNYGYTF. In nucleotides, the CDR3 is TGTGCCAGTACCCTTTGGGGTGATAACTATGGCTACACCTTC.

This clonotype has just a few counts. For the CDR3, the DNA is TGCAGTGCTAGTGGGACACCCCTAGAGACCCAGTACTTC. It is translated as CSASGTPLETQYF. V gene TRBV20-1 combines with J gene TRBJ2-5, with a tentative D call TRBD1 (6 bases). CDR1 is DFQATT, CDR2 SNEGSKA, per germline (reference sequence). The CDR3 sequence is 13 residues long. V was pared by 3 bases and J by 4 bases, with 12 bases between.

CDR3 region: CASSQDGGGGTEAFF. The CDR3 nucleotides read TGCGCCAGCAGCCAGGACGGGGGAGGGGGCACTGAAGCTTTCTTT. J is TRBJ1-1 and V is TRBV4-1; maybe TRBD1 (6 bases). The CDR3 runs 15 residues. V dropped 3 bases and J dropped 4 bases, with 15 bases sitting between them. CDR1 and CDR2 from the germline V gene are MGHRA and YSYEKL.

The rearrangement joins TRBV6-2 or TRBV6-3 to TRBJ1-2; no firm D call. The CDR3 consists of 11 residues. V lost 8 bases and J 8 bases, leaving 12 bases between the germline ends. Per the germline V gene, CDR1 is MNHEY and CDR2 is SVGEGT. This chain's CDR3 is CASGSRTGYTF. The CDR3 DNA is TGTGCCAGCGGGAGTCGGACGGGCTACACCTTC.

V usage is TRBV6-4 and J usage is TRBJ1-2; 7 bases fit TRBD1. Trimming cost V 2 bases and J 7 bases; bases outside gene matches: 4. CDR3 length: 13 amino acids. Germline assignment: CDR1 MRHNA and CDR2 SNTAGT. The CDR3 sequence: CASSDTRTGGYTF. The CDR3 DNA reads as TGTGCCAGCAGTGACACGAGGACAGGTGGCTACACCTTC.

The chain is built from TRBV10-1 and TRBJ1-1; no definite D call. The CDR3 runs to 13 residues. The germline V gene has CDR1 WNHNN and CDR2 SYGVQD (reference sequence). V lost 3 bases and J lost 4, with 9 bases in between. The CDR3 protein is CASSEHRSTEAFF. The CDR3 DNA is TGCGCCAGCAGTGAACACCGCAGCACTGAAGCTTTCTTT.

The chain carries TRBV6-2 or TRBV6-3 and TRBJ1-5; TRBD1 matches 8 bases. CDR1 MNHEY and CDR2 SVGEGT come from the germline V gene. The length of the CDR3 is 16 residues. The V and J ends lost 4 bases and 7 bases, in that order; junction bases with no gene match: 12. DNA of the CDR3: TGTGCCAGCAGTTCGCAAAAAGACAGGGGTCGGCAGCCCCAGCATTTT. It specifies CASSSQKDRGRQPQHF.

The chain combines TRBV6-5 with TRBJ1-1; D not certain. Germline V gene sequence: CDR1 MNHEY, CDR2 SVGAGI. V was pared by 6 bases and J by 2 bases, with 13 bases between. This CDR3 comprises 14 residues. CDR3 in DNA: TGTGCCAGCAGCCCTACCAAACCTAACACTGAAGCTTTCTTT. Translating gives CASSPTKPNTEAFF.